The rows below give T cell receptor beta chains drawn from one sample of a study of T-cell reconstitution after alpha-beta-depleted transplantation in children. TCRdb redid the calling of the PCR reads with MiXCR, one entry per CDR3 protein. The repertoire consists of 360,000 or so distinct CDR3 sequences, with roughly 20% occurring once and the leading ten covering around 4%. Source: PBMCs from the stem cell graft donor, taken from the stem cell graft. Receptors originate from a human donor who donated a stem cell graft to a child with acute myeloid leukemia. Each CDR3 is given with its conserved first and last residue. The D gene is left open where the match is weak. Expanded clones get a size class; other rows say once, few or many, or leave the size out.

TRBJ2-2,-,TRBV12-3/TRBV12-4,-,CASSPTRQGSTGELFF,TGTGCCAGCAGCCCCACGCGGCAGGGCTCCACCGGGGAGCTGTTTTTT
TRBJ2-7,many,TRBV10-2,-,CASSESAYEQYF,TGCGCCAGCAGTGAGTCTGCCTACGAGCAGTACTTC
TRBJ2-3,many,TRBV12-3/TRBV12-4,-,CASTPGRTNPGTDTQYF,TGTGCCAGCACCCCGGGACGGACGAATCCTGGCACAGATACGCAGTATTTT
TRBJ2-3,-,TRBV7-7,TRBD2,CASSSGTSGRGADTQYF,TGTGCCAGCAGTTCCGGGACTAGCGGGAGAGGCGCCGATACGCAGTATTTT
TRBJ1-5,-,TRBV28,TRBD1,CASSLTGGGSNQPQHF,TGTGCCAGCAGTTTAACAGGGGGCGGGAGCAATCAGCCCCAGCATTTT
TRBJ2-1,many,TRBV25-1,-,CASKGNEQFF,TGTGCCAGCAAAGGAAATGAGCAGTTCTTC
TRBJ2-1,many,TRBV24-1,-,CATSDSMGAISYNEQFF,TGTGCCACCAGTGACTCAATGGGGGCGATTTCCTACAATGAGCAGTTCTTC
TRBJ1-5,-,TRBV12-3/TRBV12-4,-,CASSPLPGRQDQPQHF,TGTGCCAGCAGCCCCCTACCAGGGCGTCAGGATCAGCCCCAGCATTTT
TRBJ1-5,-,TRBV7-2,-,CASSLLGKPQHF,TGTGCCAGCAGCTTACTGGGAAAGCCCCAGCATTTT
TRBJ2-3,-,TRBV6-2/TRBV6-3,-,CASSPGREWDTQYF,TGTGCCAGCAGCCCGGGTCGGGAGTGGGATACGCAGTATTTT
TRBJ2-1,-,TRBV20-1,-,CSAPGTLSYNEQFF,TGCAGTGCCCCAGGGACTCTCTCCTACAATGAGCAGTTCTTC
TRBJ1-1,many,TRBV27,-,CASSPNGIEAFF,TGTGCCAGCAGTCCGAACGGGATAGAAGCTTTCTTT
TRBJ2-2,many,TRBV24-1,TRBD1,CATSDPGTGNTGELFF,TGTGCCACCAGTGACCCCGGGACAGGGAACACCGGGGAGCTGTTTTTT
TRBJ2-1,-,TRBV7-8,-,CASSKTLRNEQFF,TGTGCCAGCAGCAAGACCCTACGGAATGAGCAGTTCTTC
TRBJ2-7,-,TRBV7-9,TRBD1,CATNKGDSVLPYEQYF,TGTGCCACCAACAAAGGGGACAGCGTACTACCCTACGAGCAGTACTTC
TRBJ1-1,-,TRBV12-3/TRBV12-4,-,CASSSRGTNTEAFF,TGTGCCAGCAGTTCTAGGGGTACGAACACTGAAGCTTTCTTT
TRBJ2-1,few,TRBV7-3,-,CASSRTYPDNEQFF,TGTGCCAGCAGCCGGACTTACCCTGACAATGAGCAGTTCTTC
TRBJ1-1,few,TRBV11-1,-,CASSLGTPRMNTEAFF,TGTGCCAGCAGCTTAGGGACCCCCAGAATGAACACTGAAGCTTTCTTT
TRBJ1-1,-,TRBV29-1,-,CSVGETWGTEAFF,TGCAGCGTTGGAGAGACCTGGGGCACTGAAGCTTTCTTT
TRBJ1-5,few,TRBV28,-,CASSRPGHHTNQPQHF,TGTGCCAGCAGTCGTCCGGGACACCACACCAATCAGCCCCAGCATTTT
TRBJ2-7,few,TRBV28,-,CASSLATVLPYEQYF,TGTGCCAGCAGTTTAGCCACGGTACTCCCCTACGAGCAGTACTTC
TRBJ2-7,-,TRBV15,-,CATSREARPGDEQYF,TGTGCCACCAGCAGAGAGGCCCGACCGGGGGACGAGCAGTACTTC
TRBJ1-2,-,TRBV21-1,-,CASSTRQASGYTF,TGTGCCAGCAGCACAAGACAGGCTTCTGGCTACACCTTC
TRBJ2-1,many,TRBV24-1,-,CATSDLPNRANEQFF,TGTGCCACCAGTGATTTGCCAAACAGGGCGAATGAGCAGTTCTTC
TRBJ1-3,-,TRBV20-1,-,CSARDIQGLFGGNTIYF,TGCAGTGCTAGAGATATCCAGGGGTTGTTCGGCGGAAACACCATATATTTT
TRBJ2-7,few,TRBV20-1,TRBD2,CSARGDWLAGSYEQYF,TGCAGTGCTAGGGGTGATTGGCTAGCGGGCTCCTACGAGCAGTACTTC
TRBJ2-7,-,TRBV4-3,-,CASSQDPQGREQYF,TGCGCCAGCAGCCAAGATCCTCAGGGTAGGGAGCAGTACTTC
TRBJ1-1,many,TRBV29-1,TRBD1,CSVNQGAGTEAFF,TGCAGCGTTAACCAGGGGGCGGGTACTGAAGCTTTCTTT
TRBJ2-5,few,TRBV12-3/TRBV12-4,TRBD2,CASSPPLAGVKETQYF,TGTGCCAGCAGTCCCCCCCTAGCGGGTGTGAAAGAGACCCAGTACTTC
TRBJ2-1,-,TRBV11-2,-,CASSLRTVAFYNEQFF,TGTGCCAGCAGCTTACGGACAGTCGCCTTCTACAATGAGCAGTTCTTC
TRBJ2-2,few,TRBV4-3,TRBD2,CASSQATGRAGELFF,TGCGCCAGCAGCCAGGCTACCGGGAGGGCCGGGGAGCTGTTTTTT
TRBJ2-2,-,TRBV11-2,-,CASSPSRESTGELFF,TGTGCCAGCAGCCCTTCCCGGGAGAGCACCGGGGAGCTGTTTTTT
TRBJ1-2,many,TRBV4-2,-,CASSQVGKRSLGYTF,TGTGCCAGCAGCCAAGTGGGGAAGAGGTCCCTTGGCTACACCTTC
TRBJ2-3,-,TRBV18,TRBD1,CASSETEGTGWRDTQYF,TGTGCCAGCTCAGAGACCGAAGGGACAGGGTGGCGAGATACGCAGTATTTT
TRBJ1-6,few,TRBV2,-,CASSELKGTSPLHF,TGTGCCAGCAGCGAACTCAAGGGGACTTCACCCCTCCACTTT
TRBJ2-2,-,TRBV10-3,-,CAISESGGSNTGELFF,TGTGCCATCAGTGAGTCGGGGGGCTCGAACACCGGGGAGCTGTTTTTT
TRBJ2-1,many,TRBV20-1,-,CSANGGWEQFF,TGCAGTGCTAATGGGGGTTGGGAGCAGTTCTTC
TRBJ1-6,-,TRBV11-2,-,CASSLEGMRNSPFHF,TGTGCCAGCAGCTTAGAGGGGATGCGGAATTCACCCTTCCACTTT
TRBJ2-3,-,TRBV20-1,TRBD2,CSARDQLAGYTDTQYF,TGCAGTGCTAGAGATCAACTAGCGGGCTACACAGATACGCAGTATTTT
TRBJ1-4,-,TRBV12-3/TRBV12-4,-,CASSTGGVTNEKLFF,TGTGCCAGCAGTACCGGGGGTGTGACTAATGAAAAACTGTTTTTT
TRBJ1-5,many,TRBV18,-,CASSPQQGFGNQPQHF,TGTGCCAGCTCACCACAACAGGGTTTCGGCAATCAGCCCCAGCATTTT
TRBJ2-3,few,TRBV5-1,-,CASSLSGTADTQYF,TGCGCCAGCAGCTTGTCTGGCACGGCAGATACGCAGTATTTT
TRBJ2-1,-,TRBV6-2/TRBV6-3,-,CASSYRGNNEQFF,TGTGCCAGCAGTTACCGGGGGAACAATGAGCAGTTCTTC
TRBJ2-1,-,TRBV24-1,TRBD1,CATSSGQGIYNEQFF,TGTGCCACCAGTTCGGGACAGGGGATATACAATGAGCAGTTCTTC
TRBJ2-6,-,TRBV24-1,-,CATSDSGGSGANVLTF,TGTGCCACCAGTGACTCCGGTGGCTCTGGGGCCAACGTCCTGACTTTC
TRBJ2-1,-,TRBV7-9,-,CASSRDTGEQFF,TGTGCCAGCAGCCGGGACACGGGTGAGCAGTTCTTC
TRBJ1-5,-,TRBV6-6,-,CASRQGSNQPQHF,TGTGCCAGCAGGCAGGGAAGCAATCAGCCCCAGCATTTT
TRBJ1-1,-,TRBV10-2,-,CASSEYTATNTEAFF,TGCGCCAGCAGTGAGTATACAGCGACGAACACTGAAGCTTTCTTT
TRBJ2-1,-,TRBV4-2,-,CASSQDLRERRNEQFF,TGTGCCAGCAGCCAAGATCTACGGGAGAGACGCAATGAGCAGTTCTTC
TRBJ2-7,few,TRBV7-3,TRBD2,CASSVAGADEQYF,TGTGCCAGCAGCGTAGCGGGAGCGGACGAGCAGTACTTC
TRBJ2-1,few,TRBV19,TRBD2,CASSPSSGRTYNEQFF,TGTGCCAGTAGCCCGAGTAGCGGGAGGACCTACAATGAGCAGTTCTTC
TRBJ1-1,-,TRBV4-2,-,CASSPYTQGVVGEAFF,TGTGCCAGCAGCCCCTATACACAGGGAGTTGTAGGTGAAGCTTTCTTT
TRBJ2-2,few,TRBV15,-,CATSRATTSNTGELFF,TGTGCCACCAGCAGAGCCACGACCTCGAACACCGGGGAGCTGTTTTTT